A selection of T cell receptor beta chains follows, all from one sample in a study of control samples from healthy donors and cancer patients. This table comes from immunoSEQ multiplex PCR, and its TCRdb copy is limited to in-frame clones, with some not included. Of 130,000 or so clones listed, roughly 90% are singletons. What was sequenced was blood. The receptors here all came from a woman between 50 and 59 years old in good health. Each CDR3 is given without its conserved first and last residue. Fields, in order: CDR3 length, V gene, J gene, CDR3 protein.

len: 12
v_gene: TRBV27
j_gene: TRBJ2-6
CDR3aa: ASSYYSGANVLT

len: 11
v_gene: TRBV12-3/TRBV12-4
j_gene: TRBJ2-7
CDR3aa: ASSFQQSYEQY

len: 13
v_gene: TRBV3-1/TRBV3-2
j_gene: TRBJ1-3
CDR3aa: ASSQVSGTGNTIY

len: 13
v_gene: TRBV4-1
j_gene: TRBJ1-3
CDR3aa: ASSQDSGYGNTIY

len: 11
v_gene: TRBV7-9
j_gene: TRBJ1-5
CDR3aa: ASSLGGDQPQH

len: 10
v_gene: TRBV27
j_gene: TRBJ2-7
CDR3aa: ASARTAYEQY

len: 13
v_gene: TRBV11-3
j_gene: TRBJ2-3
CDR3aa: ASSATSGRPDTQY

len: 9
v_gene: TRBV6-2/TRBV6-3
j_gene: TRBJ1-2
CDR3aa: ASSHNYGYT

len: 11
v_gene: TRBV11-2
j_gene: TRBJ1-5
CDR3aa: ASSSGVHQPQH

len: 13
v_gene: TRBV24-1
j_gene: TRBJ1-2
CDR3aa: ATSDKKGVPYGYT

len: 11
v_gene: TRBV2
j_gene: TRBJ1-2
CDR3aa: ASSEVGAYGYT

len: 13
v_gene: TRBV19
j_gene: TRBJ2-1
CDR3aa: ASSMGLAGGEEQF

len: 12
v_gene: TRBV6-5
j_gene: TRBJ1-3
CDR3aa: AGRTPGSGNTIY

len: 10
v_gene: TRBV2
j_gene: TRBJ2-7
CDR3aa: ASRTEFHEQY

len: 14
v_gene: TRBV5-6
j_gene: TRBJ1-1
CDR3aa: ASSPLGTGLNTEAF

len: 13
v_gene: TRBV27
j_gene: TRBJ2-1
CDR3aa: ASSLLRTGGNEQF

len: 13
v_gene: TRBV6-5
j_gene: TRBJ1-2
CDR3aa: ASSTRHLRSYGYT

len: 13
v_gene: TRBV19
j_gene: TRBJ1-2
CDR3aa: ASSIETGIVYGYT

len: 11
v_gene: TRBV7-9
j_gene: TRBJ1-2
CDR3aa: ASSNPGLYGYT

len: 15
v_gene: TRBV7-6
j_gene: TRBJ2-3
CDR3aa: ASSLGGLAGAVDTQY

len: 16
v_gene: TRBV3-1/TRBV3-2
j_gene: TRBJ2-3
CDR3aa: ASSHVLAGGISTDTQY

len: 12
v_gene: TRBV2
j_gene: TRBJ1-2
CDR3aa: ASSGQAHNYGYT

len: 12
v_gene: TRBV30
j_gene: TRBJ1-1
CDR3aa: AWSYRDGNTEAF

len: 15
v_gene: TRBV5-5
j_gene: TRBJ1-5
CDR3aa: ASSLAGLTAKFQPQH

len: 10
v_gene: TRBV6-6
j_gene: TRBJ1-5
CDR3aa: ASGPDNQPQH

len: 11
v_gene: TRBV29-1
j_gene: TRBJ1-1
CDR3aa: SAEGRGLSEAF

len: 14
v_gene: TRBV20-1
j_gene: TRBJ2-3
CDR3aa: SASSSGTESTDTQY

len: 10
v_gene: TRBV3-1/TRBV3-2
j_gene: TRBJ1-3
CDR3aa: ASSPPGDTIY

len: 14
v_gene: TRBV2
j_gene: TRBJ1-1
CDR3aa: ASSVGASPLGTEAF

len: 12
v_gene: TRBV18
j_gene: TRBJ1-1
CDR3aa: ASSPLETNTEAF

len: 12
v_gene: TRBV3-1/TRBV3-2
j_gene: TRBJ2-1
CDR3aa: ASSQTDRANEQF

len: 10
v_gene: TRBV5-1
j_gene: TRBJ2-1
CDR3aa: ASSLDYNEQF